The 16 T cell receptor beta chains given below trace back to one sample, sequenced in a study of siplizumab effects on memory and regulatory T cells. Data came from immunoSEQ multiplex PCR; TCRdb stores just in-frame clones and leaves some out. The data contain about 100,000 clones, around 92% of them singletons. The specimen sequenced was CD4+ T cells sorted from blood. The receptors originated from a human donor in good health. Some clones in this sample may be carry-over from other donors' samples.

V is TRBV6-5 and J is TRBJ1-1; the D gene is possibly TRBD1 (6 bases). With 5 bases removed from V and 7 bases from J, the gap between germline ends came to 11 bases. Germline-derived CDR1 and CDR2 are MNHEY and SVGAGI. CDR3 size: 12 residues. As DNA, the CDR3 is TGTGCCAGCAGTAGGGGACATCTTGAAGCTTTCTTT. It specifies CASSRGHLEAFF.

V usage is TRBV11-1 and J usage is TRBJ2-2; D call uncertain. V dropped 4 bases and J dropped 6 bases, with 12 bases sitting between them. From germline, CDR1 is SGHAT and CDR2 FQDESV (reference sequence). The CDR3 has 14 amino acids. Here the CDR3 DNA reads TGTGCCAGCAGCTCCCCTCCGAGCGCCGGGGAGCTGTTTTTT. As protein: CASSSPPSAGELFF.

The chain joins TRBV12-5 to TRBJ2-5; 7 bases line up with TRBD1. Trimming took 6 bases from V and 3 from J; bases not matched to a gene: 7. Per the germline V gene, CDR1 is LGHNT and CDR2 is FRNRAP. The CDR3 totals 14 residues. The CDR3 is CASGLTGVKETQYF. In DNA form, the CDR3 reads TGTGCTAGTGGCCTCACAGGGGTTAAAGAGACCCAGTACTTC.

CDR3 sequence reads: CASSLAPAAGELFF. CDR3 sequence (DNA): TGTGCCAGCAGCTTAGCGCCGGCTGCCGGGGAGCTGTTTTTT. The J gene is TRBJ2-2, the V gene TRBV7-8; D gene uncertain. The germline V gene encodes CDR1 SGHVS and CDR2 FQNEAQ. V lost 0 bases, J lost 6 bases, and 8 bases lay in between. The CDR3 is 14 amino acids.

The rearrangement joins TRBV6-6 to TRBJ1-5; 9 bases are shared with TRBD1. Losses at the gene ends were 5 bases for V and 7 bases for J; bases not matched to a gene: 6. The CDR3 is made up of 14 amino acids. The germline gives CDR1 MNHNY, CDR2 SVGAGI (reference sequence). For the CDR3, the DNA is TGTGCCAGCAGTGGGGGACAGGGTGAACAGCCCCAGCATTTT. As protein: CASSGGQGEQPQHF.

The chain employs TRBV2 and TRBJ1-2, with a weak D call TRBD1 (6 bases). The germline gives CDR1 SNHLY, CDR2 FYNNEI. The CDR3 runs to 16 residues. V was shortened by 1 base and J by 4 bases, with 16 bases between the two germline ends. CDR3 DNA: TGTGCCAGCAGTGAAGGGGGGGCCGGGTCAACCTATGGCTACACCTTC. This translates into CASSEGGAGSTYGYTF. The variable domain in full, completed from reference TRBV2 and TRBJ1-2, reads EPEVTQTPSHQVTQMGQEVILRCVPISNHLYFYWYRQILGQKVEFLVSFYNNEISEKSEIFDDQFSVERPDGSNFTLKIRSTKLEDSAMYFCASSEGGAGSTYGYTFGSGTRLTVV.

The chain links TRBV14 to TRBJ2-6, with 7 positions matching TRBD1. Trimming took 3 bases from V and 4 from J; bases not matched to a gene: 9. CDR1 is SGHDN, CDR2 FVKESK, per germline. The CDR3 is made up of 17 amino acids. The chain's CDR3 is CASSHKTGTSGANVLTF. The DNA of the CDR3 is TGTGCCAGCAGCCATAAGACAGGGACCTCCGGGGCCAACGTCCTGACTTTC.

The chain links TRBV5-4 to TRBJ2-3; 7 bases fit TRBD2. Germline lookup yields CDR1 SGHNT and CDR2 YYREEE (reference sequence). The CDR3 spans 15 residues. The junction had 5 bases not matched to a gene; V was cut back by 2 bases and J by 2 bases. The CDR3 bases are TGTGCCAGCAGCTTTCCTGCGGGAGACACAGATACGCAGTATTTT. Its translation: CASSFPAGDTDTQYF.

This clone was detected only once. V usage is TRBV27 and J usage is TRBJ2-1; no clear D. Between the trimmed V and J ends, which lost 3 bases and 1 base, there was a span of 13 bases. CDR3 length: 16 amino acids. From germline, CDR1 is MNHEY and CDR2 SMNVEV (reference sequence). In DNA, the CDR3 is TGTGCCAGCAGTTTCAGTTTGGGCGGTTCCTACAATGAGCAGTTCTTC. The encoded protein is CASSFSLGGSYNEQFF.

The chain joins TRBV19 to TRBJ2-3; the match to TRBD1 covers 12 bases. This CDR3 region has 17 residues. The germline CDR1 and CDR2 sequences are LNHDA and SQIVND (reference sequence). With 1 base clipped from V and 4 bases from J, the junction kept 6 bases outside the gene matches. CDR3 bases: TGTGCCAGTAGTATAGGGGGACAGGGGGCAAATGCAGATACGCAGTATTTT. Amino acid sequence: CASSIGGQGANADTQYF. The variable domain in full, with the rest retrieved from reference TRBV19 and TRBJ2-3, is DGGITQSPKYLFRKEGQNVTLSCEQNLNHDAMYWYRQDPGQGLRLIYYSQIVNDFQKGDIAEGYSVSREKKESFPLTVTSAQKNPTAFYLCASSIGGQGANADTQYFGPGTRLTVL.

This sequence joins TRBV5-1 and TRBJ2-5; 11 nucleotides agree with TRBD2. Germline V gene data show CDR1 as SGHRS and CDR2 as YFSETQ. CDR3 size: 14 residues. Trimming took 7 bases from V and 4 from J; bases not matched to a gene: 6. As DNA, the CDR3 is TGCGCCAGCGGGGGTAGCGGGAGGGGAGAGACCCAGTACTTC. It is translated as CASGGSGRGETQYF.

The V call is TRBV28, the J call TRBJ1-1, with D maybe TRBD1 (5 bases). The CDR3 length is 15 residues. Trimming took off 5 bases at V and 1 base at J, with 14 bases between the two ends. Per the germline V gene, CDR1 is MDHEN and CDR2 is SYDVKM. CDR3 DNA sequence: TGTGCCAGCAGTCCATCGCGGGGACGGAACACTGAAGCTTTCTTT. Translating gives CASSPSRGRNTEAFF.

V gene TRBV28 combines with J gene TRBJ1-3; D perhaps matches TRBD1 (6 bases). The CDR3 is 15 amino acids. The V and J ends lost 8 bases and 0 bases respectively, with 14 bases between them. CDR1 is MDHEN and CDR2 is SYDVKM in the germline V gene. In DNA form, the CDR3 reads TGTGCCAGCCTACAGGGCGGAAACTCTGGAAACACCATATATTTT. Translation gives CASLQGGNSGNTIYF.

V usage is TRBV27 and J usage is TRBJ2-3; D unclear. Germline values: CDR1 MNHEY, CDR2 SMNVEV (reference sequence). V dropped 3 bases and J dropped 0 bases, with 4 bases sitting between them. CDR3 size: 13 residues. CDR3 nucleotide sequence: TGTGCCAGCAGTTTTTTTAGCACAGATACGCAGTATTTT. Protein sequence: CASSFFSTDTQYF.

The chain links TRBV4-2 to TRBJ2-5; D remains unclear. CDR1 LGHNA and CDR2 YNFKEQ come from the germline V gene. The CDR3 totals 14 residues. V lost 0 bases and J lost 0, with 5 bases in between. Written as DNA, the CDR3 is TGTGCCAGCAGCCAAGATCCGTACCAAGAGACCCAGTACTTC. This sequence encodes CASSQDPYQETQYF.

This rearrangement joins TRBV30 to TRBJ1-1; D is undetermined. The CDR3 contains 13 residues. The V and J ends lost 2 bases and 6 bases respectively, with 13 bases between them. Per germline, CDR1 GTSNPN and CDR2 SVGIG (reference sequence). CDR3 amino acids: CAWSLRLGAEAFF. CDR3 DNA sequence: TGTGCCTGGAGTCTCAGGCTTGGGGCTGAAGCTTTCTTT.